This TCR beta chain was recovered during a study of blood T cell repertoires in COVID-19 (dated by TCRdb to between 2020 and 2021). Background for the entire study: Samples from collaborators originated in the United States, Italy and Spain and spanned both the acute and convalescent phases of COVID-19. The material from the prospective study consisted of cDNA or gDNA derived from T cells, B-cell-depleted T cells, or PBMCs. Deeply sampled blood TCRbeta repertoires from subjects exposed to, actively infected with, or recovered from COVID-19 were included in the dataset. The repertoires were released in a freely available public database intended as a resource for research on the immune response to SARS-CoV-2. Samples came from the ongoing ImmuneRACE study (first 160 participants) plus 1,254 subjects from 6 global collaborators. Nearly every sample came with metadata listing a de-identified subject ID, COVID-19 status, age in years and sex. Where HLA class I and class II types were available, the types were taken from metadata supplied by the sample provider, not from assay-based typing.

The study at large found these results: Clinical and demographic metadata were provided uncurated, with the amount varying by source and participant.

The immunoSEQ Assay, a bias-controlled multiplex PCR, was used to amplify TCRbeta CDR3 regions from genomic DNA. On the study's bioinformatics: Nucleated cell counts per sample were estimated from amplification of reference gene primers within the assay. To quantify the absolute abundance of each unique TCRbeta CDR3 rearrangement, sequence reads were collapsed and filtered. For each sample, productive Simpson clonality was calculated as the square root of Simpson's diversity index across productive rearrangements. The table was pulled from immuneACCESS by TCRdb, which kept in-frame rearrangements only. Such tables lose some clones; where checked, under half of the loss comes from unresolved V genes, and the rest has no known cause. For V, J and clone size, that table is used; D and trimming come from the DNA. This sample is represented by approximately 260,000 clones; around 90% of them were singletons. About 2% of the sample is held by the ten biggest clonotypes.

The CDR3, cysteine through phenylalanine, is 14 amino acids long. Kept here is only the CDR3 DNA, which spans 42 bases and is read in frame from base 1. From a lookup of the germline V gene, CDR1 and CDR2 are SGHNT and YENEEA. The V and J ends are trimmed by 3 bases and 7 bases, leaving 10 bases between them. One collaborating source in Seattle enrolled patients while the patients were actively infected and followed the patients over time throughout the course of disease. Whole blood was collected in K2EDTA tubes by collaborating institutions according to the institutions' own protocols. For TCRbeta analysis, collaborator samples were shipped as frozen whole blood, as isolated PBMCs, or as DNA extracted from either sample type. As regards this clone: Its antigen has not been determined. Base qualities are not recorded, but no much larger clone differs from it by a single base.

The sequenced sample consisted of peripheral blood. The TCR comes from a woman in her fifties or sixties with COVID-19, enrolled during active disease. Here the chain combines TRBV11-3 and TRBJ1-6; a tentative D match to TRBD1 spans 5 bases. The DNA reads TGTGCCAGCAGCTTGGGGCCGGTGAATTCACCCCTCCACTTT. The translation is CASSLGPVNSPLHF.